Only a few counts were recorded for the clone carrying this TCR beta chain. Its specificity is not known. These data originate in a study of cytomegalovirus exposure and HLA in healthy donors. Looking at the study overall: Of around 400 genotyped donors, roughly 80% grouped in the Caucasian-associated ancestry cluster. Overall study findings and caveats: Most CMV-associated TCR beta chains appeared HLA-restricted in a later analysis. Common viral pathogens were later found to be apparently linked to several of the most significant clusters.

V shed 0 bases and J shed 2 bases, with 7 bases lying between them. Germline V gene lookup returns CDR1 SGHRS and CDR2 YFSETQ. CDR3 length equals 14 residues. Primers included in the PCR were 60 Vbeta and 13 Jbeta primers. This table comes from immunoSEQ multiplex PCR, and its TCRdb copy is limited to in-frame clones, with some not included. Altogether about 94,000 clones are present, roughly four fifths being singletons, with the ten largest covering around a tenth. The genes are TRBV5-1 and TRBJ2-3; D call uncertain. The receptor comes from a human donor in good health. Sequenced input: PBMCs. CDR3 residues: CASSLDSPTDTQYF. The CDR3 coding sequence is TGCGCCAGCAGCTTGGACAGCCCCACAGATACGCAGTATTTT.